This T cell receptor beta chain was captured in a study of regulatory T cells in long-lasting Graves disease. Study-wide results and caveats: Sampling was limited to peripheral blood rather than thyroid tissue. Favoring TRBV28, TRBJ1-2 and TRBJ2-5 was a feature seen in persistent disease.

Time point noted: newly diagnosed GD, antithyroid drugs for less than 3 months. Isolated PBMC RNA provided the starting material for the TCR library. EDTA tubes collected around 8.7 milliliters of peripheral blood. According to the study, TCR beta libraries were built with iRepertoire HTBI primers and CDR3-region Arm-PCR. TCRdb re-called the multiplex PCR reads with MiXCR, one entry per CDR3 protein. Of 500,000 or so distinct CDR3 sequences in the sample, 11% to 15% were seen once. Trimming shortened V by 3 bases and J by 11 bases, and 13 bases separated the two germline ends. The CDR3 loop spans 12 amino acids. Germline V gene lookup returns CDR1 MDHEN and CDR2 SYDVKM. A note on this clonotype: Its specificity is unknown. With only one base between it and a far larger clone, this is likely a read error.

Separately, the same data were catalogued under a study of T cells in Graves' hyperthyroidism and ophthalmopathy.

The TCR originated in a woman aged 45-65 years with Graves disease. The V and J genes are TRBV28 and TRBJ2-5; D not certain. The sample here was peripheral blood mononuclear cells (PBMCs), taken at new diagnosis, from a patient treated with antithyroid drugs. The CDR3 sequence: CASSFSYNEQYF. DNA for the CDR3: TGTGCCAGCAGTTTCTCCTACAATGAGCAGTACTTC.